One sample yielded the 13 T cell receptor beta chains listed below, sequenced in a study of cytomegalovirus exposure and HLA in healthy donors. Researchers ran the PCR with 60 Vbeta and 13 Jbeta primers. Some clones are missing from TCRdb's copy, which holds only in-frame ones; the method was immunoSEQ multiplex PCR. The profile shows around 96,000 clones, roughly 80% of them singletons. The sample taken for sequencing was PBMCs. These receptors were taken from a man aged 25-45 years in good health and CMV-seropositive.

The rearrangement uses TRBV9 and TRBJ2-1; D is unclear. The V and J ends lost 0 bases and 10 bases respectively, with 5 bases between them. The germline gives CDR1 SGDLS, CDR2 YYNGEE. The CDR3 extends over 11 amino acids. CDR3 region: CASSVGVEQFF. For the CDR3, the DNA is TGTGCCAGCAGCGTAGGCGTGGAGCAGTTCTTC.

This chain joins TRBV5-1 and TRBJ2-2, with TRBD1 matching 8 bases. Germline CDR1 and CDR2: SGHRS and YFSETQ. The CDR3 spans 17 residues. V trimming: 0 bases; J trimming: 4 bases; junction bases outside the gene matches: 8. The CDR3 loop reads CASSLDPTGESTGELFF. For the CDR3, the DNA is TGCGCCAGCAGCTTGGACCCGACAGGGGAAAGCACCGGGGAGCTGTTTTTT.

The gene calls are TRBV2 and TRBJ1-6; 8 bases map to TRBD1. The CDR3 is 18 amino acids. V lost 3 bases to trimming and J lost 0 bases; unmatched junction nucleotides: 7. CDR1 and CDR2 (germline): SNHLY, FYNNEI. CDR3 sequence: CASSEGQGASSYNSPLHF. The CDR3 DNA reads TGTGCCAGCAGTGAGGGCCAGGGGGCGAGCTCCTATAATTCACCCCTCCACTTT. Based on the CDR3 plus reference TRBV2 and TRBJ1-6, the full variable domain is EPEVTQTPSHQVTQMGQEVILRCVPISNHLYFYWYRQILGQKVEFLVSFYNNEISEKSEIFDDQFSVERPDGSNFTLKIRSTKLEDSAMYFCASSEGQGASSYNSPLHFGNGTRLTVT.

This clone was observed once. This rearrangement joins TRBV30 to TRBJ1-6; D might be TRBD1 (5 bases). The V and J ends lost 2 bases and 8 bases respectively, with 13 bases between them. Germline values: CDR1 GTSNPN, CDR2 SVGIG (reference sequence). The CDR3 totals 14 residues. CDR3 sequence reads: CAWSWAGKYSPLHF. The CDR3, as DNA: TGTGCCTGGAGTTGGGCAGGGAAGTATTCACCCCTCCACTTT. The full variable domain, with the rest looked up from reference TRBV30 and TRBJ1-6, is SQTIHQWPATLVQPVGSPLSLECTVEGTSNPNLYWYRQAAGRGLQLLFYSVGIGQISSEVPQNLSASRPQDRQFILSSKKLLLSDSGFYLCAWSWAGKYSPLHFGNGTRLTVT.

The chain recombines TRBV7-6 with TRBJ2-7; 7 bases align to TRBD1. Germline V gene lookup returns CDR1 SGHVS and CDR2 FNYEAQ. Losses at the gene ends were 4 bases for V and 2 bases for J; bases not matched to a gene: 5. The CDR3 spans 14 residues. CDR3 residues: CASSSPGQPYEQYF. DNA of the CDR3: TGTGCCAGCAGCTCGCCGGGACAGCCCTACGAGCAGTACTTC.

The V gene is TRBV4-1, the J gene TRBJ2-7, with 8 bases aligning to TRBD1. The CDR3 has 16 amino acids. V lost 4 bases to trimming and J lost 0 bases; unmatched junction nucleotides: 8. Germline V lookup: CDR1 MGHRA, CDR2 YSYEKL. CDR3: CASSRKTGGGSYEQYF. In DNA, the CDR3 is TGCGCCAGCAGCCGAAAAACAGGGGGAGGCTCCTACGAGCAGTACTTC.

The chain uses TRBV30 and TRBJ1-6; TRBD1 might be the D (5 bases). Germline V gene data show CDR1 as GTSNPN and CDR2 as SVGIG (reference sequence). This CDR3 is 14 amino acids long. The ends were cut back, 4 bases at V and 5 bases at J, with 12 bases in the middle. CDR3 sequence (DNA): TGTGCCTGGACGCGGGGGACTAATAATTCACCCCTCCACTTT. Its translation: CAWTRGTNNSPLHF.

As to this clone: Other nucleotide sequences in the sample specify the same CDR3. The J gene is TRBJ1-2, the V gene TRBV4-2; D gene ambiguous. The germline CDR1 and CDR2 sequences are LGHNA and YNFKEQ. With 0 bases removed from V and 0 bases from J, the gap between germline ends came to 11 bases. The CDR3 contains 16 residues. The CDR3, as DNA: TGTGCCAGCAGCCAAGATAATTCGGGGACTAACTATGGCTACACCTTC. Protein: CASSQDNSGTNYGYTF.

The genes are TRBV11-2 and TRBJ2-2, with 7 bases identical to TRBD1. The CDR3 extends over 13 amino acids. The germline CDR1 and CDR2 sequences are SGHAT and FQNNGV. V was pared by 5 bases and J by 8 bases, with 5 bases of the junction left unmatched. The CDR3 loop reads CASSRTGEGELFF. The DNA for the CDR3 is TGTGCCAGCAGCAGGACAGGAGAAGGGGAGCTGTTTTTT.

The rearrangement joins TRBV7-9 to TRBJ1-1; D ambiguous. V lost 1 base, J lost 10 bases, and 13 bases lay in between. The CDR3 has 13 residues. The germline gives CDR1 SEHNR, CDR2 FQNEAQ (reference sequence). The CDR3 nucleotides are TGTGCCAGCAGCTTAGACGGTTCCCTTGCAGCTTTCTTT. It translates to CASSLDGSLAAFF.

This clone has a handful of counts. The V gene is TRBV28, the J gene TRBJ1-5; the match to TRBD1 covers 9 bases. This CDR3 region has 14 residues. The ends lost 4 bases at V and 6 bases at J; junction bases unmatched: 4. Germline lookup yields CDR1 MDHEN and CDR2 SYDVKM. This CDR3 is CASSSGTGLQPQHF. The CDR3 nucleotides are TGTGCCAGCAGTTCCGGGACAGGGCTTCAGCCCCAGCATTTT. The full variable domain, completed using reference TRBV28 and TRBJ1-5, is DVKVTQSSRYLVKRTGEKVFLECVQDMDHENMFWYRQDPGLGLRLIYFSYDVKMKEKGDIPEGYSVSREKKERFSLILESASTNQTSMYLCASSSGTGLQPQHFGDGTRLSIL.

The V call is TRBV14, the J call TRBJ2-5, with 9 bases that match TRBD1. Looked up from germline, CDR1 is SGHDN and CDR2 is FVKESK. The CDR3 has 16 amino acids. After removal of 4 bases from V and 7 bases from J, the junction contained 13 bases not matched to a gene. The CDR3 loop is CASSPLGTGSRGTQYF. CDR3 bases: TGTGCCAGCAGCCCCTTGGGGACAGGGAGCCGCGGGACCCAGTACTTC.

V and J are TRBV10-3 and TRBJ2-5, with D possibly matching TRBD1 (6 bases). Looked up from germline, CDR1 is ENHRY and CDR2 is SYGVKD. The CDR3 loop spans 14 amino acids. Between the trimmed V and J ends, which lost 2 bases and 5 bases, there was a span of 12 bases. This chain's CDR3 is CAISELRGRETQYF. DNA of the CDR3: TGTGCCATCAGTGAGCTCAGGGGCCGGGAGACCCAGTACTTC.